This T cell receptor beta chain comes out of a study of blood T cell repertoires in COVID-19. In terms of age and location, participants ranged from about 18 to 89 years and lived in under 30 US areas. This CDR3 spans 16 amino acids. CDR1 LNHDA and CDR2 SQIVND come from the germline V gene (reference sequence). After removal of 5 bases from V and 4 bases from J, the junction contained 8 bases not matched to a gene. Source study methods: Reference gene primers were amplified, and this amplification served to estimate nucleated cell counts. Using immunoSEQ multiplex PCR, the repertoire was profiled, and TCRdb retains in-frame clones only, with some absent. The V and J calls and the clone size are those of that table, but D and trimming were determined from the DNA. Here the sample spans some 140,000 clones, about four fifths being singletons.

Sequencing used PBMCs or T cells enriched from blood (not recorded which). This receptor was identified in a man aged 45-60 years who had recovered from COVID-19. The rearrangement links TRBV19 to TRBJ2-1; TRBD1 aligns across 10 bases. For the CDR3, the DNA is TGTGCCAGTAGTCCGGGGACAGGGGATGTTTACAATGAGCAGTTCTTC. Amino acid sequence: CASSPGTGDVYNEQFF.